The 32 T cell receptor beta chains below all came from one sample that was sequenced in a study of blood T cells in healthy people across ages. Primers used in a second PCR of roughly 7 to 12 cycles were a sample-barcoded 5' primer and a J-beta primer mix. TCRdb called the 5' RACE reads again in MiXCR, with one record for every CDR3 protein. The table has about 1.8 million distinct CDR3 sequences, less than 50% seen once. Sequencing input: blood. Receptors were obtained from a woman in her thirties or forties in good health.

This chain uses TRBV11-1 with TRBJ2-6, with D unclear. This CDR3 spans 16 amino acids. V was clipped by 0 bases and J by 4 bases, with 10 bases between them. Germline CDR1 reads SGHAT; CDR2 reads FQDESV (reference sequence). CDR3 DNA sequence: TGTGCCAGCAGCTTAGCAGGTCCTCCAGGGGCCAACGTCCTGACTTTC. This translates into CASSLAGPPGANVLTF.

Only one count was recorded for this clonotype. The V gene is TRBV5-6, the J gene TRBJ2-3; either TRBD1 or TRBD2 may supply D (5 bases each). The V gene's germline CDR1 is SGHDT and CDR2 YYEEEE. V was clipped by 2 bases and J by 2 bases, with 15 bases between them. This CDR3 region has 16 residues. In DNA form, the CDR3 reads TGTGCCAGCAGCTTCAGCGGTGGGGCCCACACAGATACGCAGTATTTT. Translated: CASSFSGGAHTDTQYF. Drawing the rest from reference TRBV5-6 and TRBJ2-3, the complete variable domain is DAGVTQSPTHLIKTRGQQVTLRCSPKSGHDTVSWYQQALGQGPQFIFQYYEEEERQRGNFPDRFSGHQFPNYSSELNVNALLLGDSALYLCASSFSGGAHTDTQYFGPGTRLTVL.

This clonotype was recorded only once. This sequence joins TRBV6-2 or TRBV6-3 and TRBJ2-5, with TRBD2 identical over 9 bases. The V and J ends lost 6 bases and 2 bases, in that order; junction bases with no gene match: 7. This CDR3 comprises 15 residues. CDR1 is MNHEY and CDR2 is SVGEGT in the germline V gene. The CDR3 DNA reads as TGTGCCAGCAGGGGACTAGCACGAGAGCAAGAGACCCAGTACTTC. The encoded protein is CASRGLAREQETQYF.

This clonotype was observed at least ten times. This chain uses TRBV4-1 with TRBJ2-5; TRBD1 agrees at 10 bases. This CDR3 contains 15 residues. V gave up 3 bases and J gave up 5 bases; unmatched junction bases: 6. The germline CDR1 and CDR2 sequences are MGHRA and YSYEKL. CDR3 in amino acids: CASSQTGGGLETQYF. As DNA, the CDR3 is TGCGCCAGCAGCCAGACAGGGGGCGGATTGGAGACCCAGTACTTC.

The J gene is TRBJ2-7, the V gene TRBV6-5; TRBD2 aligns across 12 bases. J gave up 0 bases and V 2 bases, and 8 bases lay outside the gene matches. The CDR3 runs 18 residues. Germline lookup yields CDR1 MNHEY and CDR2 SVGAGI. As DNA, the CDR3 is TGTGCCAGCAGTTACGCGGCGACTAGCGGGGGCACCTCCTACGAGCAGTACTTC. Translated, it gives CASSYAATSGGTSYEQYF.

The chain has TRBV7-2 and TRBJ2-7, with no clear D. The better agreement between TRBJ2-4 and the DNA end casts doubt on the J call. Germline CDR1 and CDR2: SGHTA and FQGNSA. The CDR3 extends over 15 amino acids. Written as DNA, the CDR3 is TGTGCCAGCAGCTTAGAGTGGCCCAGGCCAAACATTCAGTACTTC. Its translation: CASSLEWPRPNIQYF.

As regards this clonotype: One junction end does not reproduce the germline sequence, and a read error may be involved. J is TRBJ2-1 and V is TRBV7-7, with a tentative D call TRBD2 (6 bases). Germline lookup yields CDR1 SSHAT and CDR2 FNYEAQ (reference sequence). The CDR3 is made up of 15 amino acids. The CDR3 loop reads CASSLAGGAGYEQFF. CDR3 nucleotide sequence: TGTGCTAGCAGCTTAGCCGGCGGGGCCGGCTATGAGCAGTTCTTC.

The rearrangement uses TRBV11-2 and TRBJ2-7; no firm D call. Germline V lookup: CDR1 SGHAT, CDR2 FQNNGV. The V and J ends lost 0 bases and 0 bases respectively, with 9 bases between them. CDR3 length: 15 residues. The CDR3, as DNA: TGTGCCAGCAGCTTAGAGATTCCCGTCTCCTACGAGCAGTACTTC. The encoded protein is CASSLEIPVSYEQYF.

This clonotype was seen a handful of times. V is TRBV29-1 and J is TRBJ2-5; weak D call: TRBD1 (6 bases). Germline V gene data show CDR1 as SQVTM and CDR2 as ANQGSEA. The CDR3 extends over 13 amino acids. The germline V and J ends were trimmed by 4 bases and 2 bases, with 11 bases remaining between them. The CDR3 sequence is CSVGTGTQETQYF. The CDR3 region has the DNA TGCAGCGTTGGTACAGGGACACAAGAGACCCAGTACTTC.

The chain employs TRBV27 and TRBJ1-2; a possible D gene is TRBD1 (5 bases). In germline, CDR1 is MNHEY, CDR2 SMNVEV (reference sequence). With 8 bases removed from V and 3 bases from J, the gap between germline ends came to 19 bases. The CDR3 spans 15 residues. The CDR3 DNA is TGTGCCAGCGGGAAGAACCGGGACCCGTACTATGGCTACACCTTC. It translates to CASGKNRDPYYGYTF.

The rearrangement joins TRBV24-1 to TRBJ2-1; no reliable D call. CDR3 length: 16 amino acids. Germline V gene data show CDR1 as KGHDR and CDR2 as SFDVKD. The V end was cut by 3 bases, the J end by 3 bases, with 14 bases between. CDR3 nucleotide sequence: TGTGCCACCAGTGATCCCACCGCGACGGGCTACAATGAGCAGTTCTTC. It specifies CATSDPTATGYNEQFF.

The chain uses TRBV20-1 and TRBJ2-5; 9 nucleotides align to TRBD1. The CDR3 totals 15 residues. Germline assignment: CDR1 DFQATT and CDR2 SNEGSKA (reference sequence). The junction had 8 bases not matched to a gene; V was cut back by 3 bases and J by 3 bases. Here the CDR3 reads CSARGDRVGEETQYF. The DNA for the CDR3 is TGCAGTGCTAGGGGGGACAGGGTGGGCGAAGAGACCCAGTACTTC.

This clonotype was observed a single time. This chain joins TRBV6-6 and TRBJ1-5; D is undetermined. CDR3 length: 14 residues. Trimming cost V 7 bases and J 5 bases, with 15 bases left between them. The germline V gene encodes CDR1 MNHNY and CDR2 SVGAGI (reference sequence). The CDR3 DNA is TGTGCCAGCAACTACCGATCCTTAGATCAGCCCCAGCATTTT. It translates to CASNYRSLDQPQHF.

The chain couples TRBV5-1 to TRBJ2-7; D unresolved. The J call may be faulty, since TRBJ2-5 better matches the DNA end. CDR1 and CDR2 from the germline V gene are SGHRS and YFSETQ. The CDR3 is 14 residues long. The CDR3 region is CASSGWVGKETQYF. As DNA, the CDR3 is TGCGCCAGCAGCGGCTGGGTAGGGAAAGAGACCCAGTACTTC.

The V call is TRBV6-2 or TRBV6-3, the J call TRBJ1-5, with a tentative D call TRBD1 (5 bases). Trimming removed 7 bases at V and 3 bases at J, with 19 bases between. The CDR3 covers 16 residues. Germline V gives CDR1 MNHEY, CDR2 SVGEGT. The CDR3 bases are TGTGCCAGCACCCCGAAGGGGCAGGGCCTCAATCAGCCCCAGCATTTT. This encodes CASTPKGQGLNQPQHF.

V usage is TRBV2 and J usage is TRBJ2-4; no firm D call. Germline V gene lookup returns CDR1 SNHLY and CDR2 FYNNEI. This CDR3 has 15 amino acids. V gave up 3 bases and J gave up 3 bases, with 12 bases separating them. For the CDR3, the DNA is TGTGCCAGCAGTGACGGGTTAGTTGGCAAAAACATTCAGTACTTC. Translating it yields CASSDGLVGKNIQYF.

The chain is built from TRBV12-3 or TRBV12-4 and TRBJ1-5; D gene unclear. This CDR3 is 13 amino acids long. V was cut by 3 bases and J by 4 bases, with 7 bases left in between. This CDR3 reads CASSFNRNQPQHF. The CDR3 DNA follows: TGTGCCAGCAGTTTTAATAGAAATCAGCCCCAGCATTTT.

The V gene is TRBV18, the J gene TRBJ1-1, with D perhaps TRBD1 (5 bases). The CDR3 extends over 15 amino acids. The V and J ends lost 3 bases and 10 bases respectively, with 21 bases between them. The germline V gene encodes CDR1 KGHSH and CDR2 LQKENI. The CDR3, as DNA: TGTGCCAGCTCACCCCGGGACTCCAAAGCCGGGGGAGCTTTCTTT. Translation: CASSPRDSKAGGAFF.

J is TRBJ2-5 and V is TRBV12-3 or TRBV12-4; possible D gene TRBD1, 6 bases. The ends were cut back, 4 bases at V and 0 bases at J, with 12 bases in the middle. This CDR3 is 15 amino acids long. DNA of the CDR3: TGTGCCAGCAGTTGGCGTGGGGGCAACCAAGAGACCCAGTACTTC. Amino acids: CASSWRGGNQETQYF.

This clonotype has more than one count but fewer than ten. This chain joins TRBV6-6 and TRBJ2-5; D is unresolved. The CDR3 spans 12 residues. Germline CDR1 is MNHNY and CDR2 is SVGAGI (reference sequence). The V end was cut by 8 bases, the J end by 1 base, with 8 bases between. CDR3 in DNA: TGTGCCAGCGGCAGGCCCCAAGAGACCCAGTACTTC. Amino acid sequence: CASGRPQETQYF.

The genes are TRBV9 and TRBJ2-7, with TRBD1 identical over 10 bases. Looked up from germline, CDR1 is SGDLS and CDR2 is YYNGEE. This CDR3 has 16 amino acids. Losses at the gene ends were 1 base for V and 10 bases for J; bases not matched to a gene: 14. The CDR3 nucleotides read TGTGCCAGCAGCGTATCAGGACAGGGGGATATTAGGGCCCAGTACTTC. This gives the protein CASSVSGQGDIRAQYF.

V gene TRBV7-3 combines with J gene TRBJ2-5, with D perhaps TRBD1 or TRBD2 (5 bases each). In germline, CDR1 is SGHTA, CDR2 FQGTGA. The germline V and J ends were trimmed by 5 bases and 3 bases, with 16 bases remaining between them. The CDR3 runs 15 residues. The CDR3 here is CASSLGPAVEETQYF. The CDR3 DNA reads TGTGCCAGCAGCCTGGGACCAGCAGTAGAAGAGACCCAGTACTTC.

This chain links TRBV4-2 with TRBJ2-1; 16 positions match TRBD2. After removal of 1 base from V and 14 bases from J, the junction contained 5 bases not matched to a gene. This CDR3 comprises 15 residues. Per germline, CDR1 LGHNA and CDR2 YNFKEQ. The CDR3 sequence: CASSQAGTSGGDEFF. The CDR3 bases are TGTGCCAGCAGCCAAGCTGGGACTAGCGGGGGGGATGAGTTCTTC.

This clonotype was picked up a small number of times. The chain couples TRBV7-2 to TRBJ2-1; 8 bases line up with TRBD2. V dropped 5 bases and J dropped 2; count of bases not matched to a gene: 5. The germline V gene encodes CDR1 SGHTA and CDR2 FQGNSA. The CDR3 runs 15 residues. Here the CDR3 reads CASSITSGAYNEQFF. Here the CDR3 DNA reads TGTGCCAGCAGCATAACTAGCGGTGCCTACAATGAGCAGTTCTTC. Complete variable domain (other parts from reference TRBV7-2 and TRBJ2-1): GAGVSQSPSNKVTEKGKDVELRCDPISGHTALYWYRQSLGQGLEFLIYFQGNSAPDKSGLPSDRFSAERTGGSVSTLTIQRTQQEDSAVYLCASSITSGAYNEQFFGPGTRLTVL.

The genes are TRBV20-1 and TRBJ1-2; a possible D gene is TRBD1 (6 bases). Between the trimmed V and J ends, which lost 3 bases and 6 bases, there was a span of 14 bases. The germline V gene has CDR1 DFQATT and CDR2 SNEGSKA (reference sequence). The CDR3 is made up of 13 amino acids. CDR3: CSASYRGRDGYTF. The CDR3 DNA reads TGCAGTGCTAGCTACCGGGGGCGGGATGGCTACACCTTC.

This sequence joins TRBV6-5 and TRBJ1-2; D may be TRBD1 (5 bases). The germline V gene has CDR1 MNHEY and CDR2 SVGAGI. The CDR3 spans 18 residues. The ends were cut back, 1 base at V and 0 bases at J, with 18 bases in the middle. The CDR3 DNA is TGTGCCAGCAGTTACTGGGTTTCCGGGACCAAAACTAACTATGGCTACACCTTC. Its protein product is CASSYWVSGTKTNYGYTF.

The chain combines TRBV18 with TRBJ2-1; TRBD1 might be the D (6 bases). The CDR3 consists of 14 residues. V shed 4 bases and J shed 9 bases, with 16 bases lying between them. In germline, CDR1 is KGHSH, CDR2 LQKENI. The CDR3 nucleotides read TGTGCCAGCTCACTCAAACAGGGTTCCGGTGAGCAGTTCTTC. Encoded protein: CASSLKQGSGEQFF.

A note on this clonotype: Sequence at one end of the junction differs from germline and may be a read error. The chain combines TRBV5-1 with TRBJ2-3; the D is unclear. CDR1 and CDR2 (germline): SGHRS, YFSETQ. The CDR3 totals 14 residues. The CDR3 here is CASSLGAATDTQYF. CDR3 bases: TGTGCCAGCAGCTTAGGTGCTGCAACAGATACGCAGTATTTT.

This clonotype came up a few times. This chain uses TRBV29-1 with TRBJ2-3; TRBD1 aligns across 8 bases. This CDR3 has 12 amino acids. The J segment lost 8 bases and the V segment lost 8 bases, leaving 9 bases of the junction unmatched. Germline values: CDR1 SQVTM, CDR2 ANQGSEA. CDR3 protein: CSPSDRDGTQYF. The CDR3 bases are TGCAGCCCCTCGGACAGGGACGGTACGCAGTATTTT.

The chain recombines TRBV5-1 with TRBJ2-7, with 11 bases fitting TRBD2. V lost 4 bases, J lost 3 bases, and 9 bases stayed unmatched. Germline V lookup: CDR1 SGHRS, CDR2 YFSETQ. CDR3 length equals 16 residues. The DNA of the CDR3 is TGCGCCAGCAGCCCTACCGGGACTAGCGGCGTCTACGAGCAGTACTTC. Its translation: CASSPTGTSGVYEQYF.

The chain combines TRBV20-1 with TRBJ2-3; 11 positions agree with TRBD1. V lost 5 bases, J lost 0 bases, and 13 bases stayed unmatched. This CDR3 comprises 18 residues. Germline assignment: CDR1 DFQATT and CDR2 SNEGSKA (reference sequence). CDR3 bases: TGCAGTGCTTACATAAACCGGGGACAGGGGGATAGCACAGATACGCAGTATTTT. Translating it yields CSAYINRGQGDSTDTQYF.

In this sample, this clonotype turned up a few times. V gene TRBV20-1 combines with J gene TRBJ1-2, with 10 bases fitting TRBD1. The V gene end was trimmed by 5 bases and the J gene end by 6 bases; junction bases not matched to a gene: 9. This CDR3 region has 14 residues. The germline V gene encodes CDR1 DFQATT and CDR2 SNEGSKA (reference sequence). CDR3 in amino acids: CSALPAGQGNGYTF. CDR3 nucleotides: TGCAGTGCTCTACCAGCGGGACAGGGGAATGGCTACACCTTC.